These 5 T cell receptor beta chains originate from one sample sequenced in a study of CD8 T cells in Susac syndrome. The RNA input was roughly 0.45 to 1 ug, and it was reverse transcribed with random hexamers. MiXCR, run by TCRdb on the immunoSEQ multiplex PCR reads, gives a single entry per CDR3 protein. In the table there are more than 200,000 distinct CDR3 sequences, 94% of which are singletons. Sequencing was done on a sample of CD4+ T cells from PBMCs. The receptors were sampled from a human donor with Susac syndrome.

The rearrangement joins TRBV30 to TRBJ2-3; D may be TRBD2 (5 bases). The CDR3 has 14 amino acids. The germline V gene encodes CDR1 GTSNPN and CDR2 SVGIG (reference sequence). V was pared by 3 bases and J by 5 bases, with 15 bases between. Here the CDR3 reads CAWRGGRAGDTQYF. CDR3 bases: TGTGCCTGGAGAGGCGGCCGGGCGGGAGATACGCAGTATTTT. Together with reference TRBV30 and TRBJ2-3, the CDR3 gives the full variable domain: SQTIHQWPATLVQPVGSPLSLECTVEGTSNPNLYWYRQAAGRGLQLLFYSVGIGQISSEVPQNLSASRPQDRQFILSSKKLLLSDSGFYLCAWRGGRAGDTQYFGPGTRLTVL.

The genes are TRBV3-1 and TRBJ2-3; D remains ambiguous. The CDR3 runs to 14 residues. V lost 1 base to trimming and J lost 6 bases, with 11 bases between them. The germline V gene has CDR1 LGHDT and CDR2 YNNKEL (reference sequence). The CDR3 bases are TGTGCCAGCAGCCAAGCAGTATCGACCGATACGCAGTATTTT. Its protein product is CASSQAVSTDTQYF.

The chain recombines TRBV5-1 with TRBJ2-7; TRBD1 might be the D (5 bases). Deletions cut 0 bases from V and 6 bases from J, with 7 bases between. CDR3 length: 12 residues. Germline values: CDR1 SGHRS, CDR2 YFSETQ. CDR3 in DNA: TGCGCCAGCAGCTTGGAAAGGGGCGAGCAGTACTTC. It yields the protein CASSLERGEQYF.

The chain is built from TRBV20-1 and TRBJ2-7, with D hard to call. Per germline, CDR1 DFQATT and CDR2 SNEGSKA (reference sequence). The CDR3 sequence is 13 residues long. The V end lost 4 bases, the J end lost 0 bases, and 10 bases lay between the germline ends. CDR3 region: CSATTPSSYEQYF. The DNA of the CDR3 is TGCAGTGCTACTACTCCGAGCTCCTACGAGCAGTACTTC.

V gene TRBV14 combines with J gene TRBJ1-1, with 8 positions matching TRBD1. The CDR3 length is 14 residues. J was trimmed by 11 bases and V by 2 bases; bases with no gene match: 10. Germline loops: CDR1 SGHDN, CDR2 FVKESK. The CDR3 nucleotides are TGTGCCAGCAGCCAACAGGGGCAGGGGGCTCGTGCTTTCTTT. Its translation is CASSQQGQGARAFF.